The next 16 T cell receptor beta chains were all read from a single sample in a study of blood T cell repertoires in COVID-19. TCRdb keeps only in-frame clones here, not all; method: immunoSEQ multiplex PCR. The sample contains roughly 240,000 clones, about 83% of which appear only once. Sequenced input: PBMCs or T cells enriched from blood (not recorded which). The origin of the receptors is a woman between 45 and 65 years old who had recovered from COVID-19.

The gene calls are TRBV30 and TRBJ2-3; maybe TRBD2 (6 bases). V lost 3 bases to trimming and J lost 6 bases, with 13 bases between them. Germline CDR1 is GTSNPN and CDR2 is SVGIG (reference sequence). This CDR3 has 13 residues. CDR3 DNA sequence: TGTGCCTGGAGCACGGGGGTAGTGGATACGCAGTATTTT. This encodes CAWSTGVVDTQYF. Using reference TRBV30 and TRBJ2-3 for the parts outside the CDR3, the full variable domain is SQTIHQWPATLVQPVGSPLSLECTVEGTSNPNLYWYRQAAGRGLQLLFYSVGIGQISSEVPQNLSASRPQDRQFILSSKKLLLSDSGFYLCAWSTGVVDTQYFGPGTRLTVL.

The V gene is TRBV2, the J gene TRBJ2-7; 9 bases align to TRBD1. This CDR3 contains 14 residues. V was clipped by 10 bases and J by 9 bases; unmatched bases: 16. The germline V gene has CDR1 SNHLY and CDR2 FYNNEI. The CDR3 here is CATENPGQGIGQYF. The CDR3 DNA reads as TGTGCCACCGAGAACCCGGGACAGGGAATCGGGCAGTACTTC.

The chain is built from TRBV2 and TRBJ1-2; possibly TRBD1 for D (6 bases). Germline CDR1 reads SNHLY; CDR2 reads FYNNEI. The CDR3 contains 13 residues. V gave up 4 bases and J gave up 7 bases, with 13 bases separating them. CDR3 residues: CASSGTGGLGYTF. CDR3 in DNA: TGTGCCAGCAGTGGGACGGGGGGCCTTGGCTACACCTTC.

The genes are TRBV7-2 and TRBJ1-6; maybe TRBD1 (6 bases). With 2 bases removed from V and 8 bases from J, the gap between germline ends came to 13 bases. The CDR3 runs 15 residues. Germline CDR1 reads SGHTA; CDR2 reads FQGNSA. As DNA, the CDR3 is TGTGCCAGCAGCTTACGTAACAGGGAGCATTCACCCCTCCACTTT. Protein product: CASSLRNREHSPLHF. Using reference TRBV7-2 and TRBJ1-6 for the parts outside the CDR3, the full variable domain is GAGVSQSPSNKVTEKGKDVELRCDPISGHTALYWYRQSLGQGLEFLIYFQGNSAPDKSGLPSDRFSAERTGGSVSTLTIQRTQQEDSAVYLCASSLRNREHSPLHFGNGTRLTVT.

This chain uses TRBV2 with TRBJ2-2; TRBD1 matches at 7 bases. Per the germline V gene, CDR1 is SNHLY and CDR2 is FYNNEI. The CDR3 consists of 13 residues. Trimming took 8 bases from V and 9 from J; bases not matched to a gene: 9. CDR3 amino acids: CASSDRLHRELFF. The CDR3 DNA reads as TGTGCCAGCTCGGACAGGTTACACCGGGAGCTGTTTTTT. Variable domain in full (rest from reference TRBV2 and TRBJ2-2): EPEVTQTPSHQVTQMGQEVILRCVPISNHLYFYWYRQILGQKVEFLVSFYNNEISEKSEIFDDQFSVERPDGSNFTLKIRSTKLEDSAMYFCASSDRLHRELFFGEGSRLTVL.

The chain is built from TRBV30 and TRBJ1-5; D is undetermined. The germline gives CDR1 GTSNPN, CDR2 SVGIG (reference sequence). This CDR3 contains 12 residues. V shed 3 bases and J shed 2 bases, with 5 bases lying between them. The CDR3 DNA follows: TGTGCCTGGAGCCGCGGCAATCAGCCCCAGCATTTT. Translating it yields CAWSRGNQPQHF.

The chain combines TRBV19 with TRBJ1-5; tentatively, D is TRBD1 (5 bases). The CDR3 runs 13 residues. The V gene lost 5 bases and the J gene lost 7 bases, with 12 bases spanning the gap. Germline values: CDR1 LNHDA, CDR2 SQIVND (reference sequence). In nucleotides, the CDR3 is TGTGCCAGTAGTCTGAACGGACAACAGCCCCAGCATTTT. Translation: CASSLNGQQPQHF.

V usage is TRBV28 and J usage is TRBJ2-6; 8 positions match TRBD1. The V gene's germline CDR1 is MDHEN and CDR2 SYDVKM. V lost 5 bases and J lost 0; bases outside the gene matches: 9. The CDR3 has 18 amino acids. CDR3 protein: CASSQWDRRISGANVLTF. For the CDR3, the DNA is TGTGCCAGCAGTCAATGGGACAGGAGGATCTCTGGGGCCAACGTCCTGACTTTC.

The V call is TRBV4-2, the J call TRBJ2-3, with 7 bases fitting TRBD2. J lost 3 bases, V lost 4 bases, and 7 bases had no gene match. The germline V gene encodes CDR1 LGHNA and CDR2 YNFKEQ. This CDR3 has 15 amino acids. The DNA for the CDR3 is TGTGCCAGCAGCCGTTATAGCGGGCAGACAGATACGCAGTATTTT. Amino acids: CASSRYSGQTDTQYF.

The V and J genes are TRBV3-1 (or the pseudogene TRBV3-2) and TRBJ2-3; 7 bases align to TRBD2. The CDR3 is 16 amino acids. Germline lookup yields CDR1 LGHDT and CDR2 YNNKEL (reference sequence). With 1 base clipped from V and 2 bases from J, the junction kept 6 bases outside the gene matches. CDR3 loop: CASSQVGGGYTDTQYF. As DNA, the CDR3 is TGTGCCAGCAGCCAAGTTGGGGGGGGATACACAGATACGCAGTATTTT.

The gene calls are TRBV29-1 and TRBJ2-5; possible D gene TRBD1, 6 bases. Germline V gene sequence: CDR1 SQVTM, CDR2 ANQGSEA. Trimming removed 3 bases from V and 4 bases from J, with 18 bases in between. This CDR3 region has 15 residues. The CDR3: CSVELYRERGETQYF. CDR3 bases: TGCAGCGTTGAGTTATACAGGGAGAGGGGAGAGACCCAGTACTTC.

V and J are TRBV9 and TRBJ1-6; D perhaps matches TRBD1 (5 bases). The CDR3 contains 14 residues. The V gene's germline CDR1 is SGDLS and CDR2 YYNGEE. V was shortened by 3 bases and J by 7 bases, with 11 bases between the two germline ends. CDR3 DNA: TGTGCCAGCAGCGAGGGGTGGCTGAATTCACCCCTCCACTTT. Its protein is CASSEGWLNSPLHF.

This clone turned up a few times. The chain uses TRBV5-4 and TRBJ2-7, with D possibly TRBD2 on 6 matching bases. V was cut by 4 bases and J by 0 bases, with 14 bases left in between. The CDR3 is 15 residues long. Per the germline V gene, CDR1 is SGHNT and CDR2 is YYREEE (reference sequence). CDR3 DNA: TGTGCCAGCAGCAAGGAGGGGAGGTCCTCCTACGAGCAGTACTTC. Its translation: CASSKEGRSSYEQYF. Filled out from reference TRBV5-4 and TRBJ2-7, the complete variable domain reads ETGVTQSPTHLIKTRGQQVTLRCSSQSGHNTVSWYQQALGQGPQFIFQYYREEENGRGNFPPRFSGLQFPNYSSELNVNALELDDSALYLCASSKEGRSSYEQYFGPGTRLTVT.

This sequence joins TRBV6-5 and TRBJ1-1; no firm D call. The CDR3 is made up of 11 amino acids. V was trimmed by 8 bases and J by 1 base, leaving 5 bases between them. The germline V gene encodes CDR1 MNHEY and CDR2 SVGAGI. CDR3 sequence (DNA): TGTGCCAGCCGGGAGAACACTGAAGCTTTCTTT. Amino acid sequence: CASRENTEAFF.

This clone was found once. The chain couples TRBV11-2 to TRBJ2-5; D might be TRBD1 (5 bases). Germline CDR1 and CDR2: SGHAT and FQNNGV. The CDR3 consists of 15 residues. Deletions cut 1 base from V and 5 bases from J, with 14 bases between. The CDR3 DNA reads as TGTGCCAGCAGCTTAGGGTCAGGGAACGGCGAGACCCAGTACTTC. This sequence encodes CASSLGSGNGETQYF.

J is TRBJ2-7 and V is TRBV3-1 (or the pseudogene TRBV3-2); TRBD2 matches at 8 bases. Germline CDR1 LGHDT, CDR2 YNNKEL (reference sequence). V shed 5 bases and J 5 bases; nucleotides not matched to a gene: 11. This CDR3 contains 15 residues. CDR3 region: CASSLAGTRGDEQYF. The CDR3 nucleotides are TGTGCCAGCAGCTTAGCCGGGACTAGGGGTGACGAGCAGTACTTC.